This T cell receptor (beta chain) was captured by sequencing in a study of blood T cell repertoires in COVID-19. Study-level information: Samples came from the United States, Italy and Spain, spanning acute and convalescent COVID-19. Sources were T cells, B-cell-depleted T cells, or PBMCs; the material itself was cDNA or gDNA.

From germline, CDR1 is LNHDA and CDR2 SQIVND (reference sequence). This CDR3 is built from 13 residues. V was clipped by 8 bases and J by 4 bases, with 12 bases between them. How the authors handled the data: By means of reference gene primer amplification, nucleated cell counts were estimated. TCRdb's table, derived via immunoSEQ multiplex PCR, lists solely in-frame clones and lacks some. That table is the source of V, J and clone size, and D and trimming were worked out from the DNA. This table holds hundreds of thousands of clones, approximately 79% found once. The source of this sequence is a woman between 40 and 55 years old with active or convalescent COVID-19. The sample taken for sequencing was peripheral blood. The J gene is TRBJ2-1, the V gene TRBV19; maybe TRBD1 (6 bases). The CDR3 region is CASRGQGYNEQFF. Here the CDR3 DNA reads TGTGCCAGTCGGGGTCAGGGGTACAATGAGCAGTTCTTC.